Listed here are 8 T cell receptor beta chains from one sample, sequenced in a study of T cells in Graves' hyperthyroidism and ophthalmopathy (dated by TCRdb to between 2018 and 2021). Library preparation employed multiplex PCR. Sequencing was performed on an Illumina HiSeq 2000. The TCR beta CDR3 regions were amplified from the RNA transcripts. The TCR CDR3 was subjected to a first round of RT-PCR using the HTBI primer set and the Qiagen OneStep RT-PCR kit. TCRdb trimmed the raw reads at Q25, called clones with MiXCR and kept productive beta chains. Each CDR3 protein gets just one entry, which takes the most common genes and DNA from the rows behind it. The sample yields over 250,000 distinct CDR3 sequences; 22% were counted once. The ten largest clones take up 50% to 75% of the sample. The specimen sequenced was blood. The receptors here all came from a man aged 25-40 years with Graves' ophthalmopathy.

This clonotype has a count of ten or more. The V call is TRBV28, the J call TRBJ2-1; 10 bases fit TRBD2. The CDR3 totals 15 residues. Germline loops: CDR1 MDHEN, CDR2 SYDVKM. Germline trimming cut 3 bases from V and 5 bases from J; bases unmatched to any gene: 4. CDR3: CASSFSTSGNNEQFF. In nucleotides, the CDR3 is TGTGCCAGCAGTTTTAGTACTAGCGGGAACAATGAGCAGTTCTTC. The full variable domain, rest sourced from reference TRBV28 and TRBJ2-1, is DVKVTQSSRYLVKRTGEKVFLECVQDMDHENMFWYRQDPGLGLRLIYFSYDVKMKEKGDIPEGYSVSREKKERFSLILESASTNQTSMYLCASSFSTSGNNEQFFGPGTRLTVL.

This clonotype came up many times. The chain combines TRBV11-2 with TRBJ2-7; weak D call: TRBD1 (5 bases). With 2 bases removed from V and 3 bases from J, the gap between germline ends came to 8 bases. The V gene's germline CDR1 is SGHAT and CDR2 FQNNGV. This CDR3 has 13 amino acids. The CDR3 spells CASSLHQGYEQYF. The DNA of the CDR3 is TGTGCCAGCAGCTTACATCAGGGCTACGAGCAGTACTTC.

Details on this clonotype: Just one base apart from a much larger clone, this may be a read error. This CDR3 is missing its conserved last phenylalanine or tryptophan, likely due to a read error. The chain joins TRBV28 to TRBJ1-1; TRBD1 is a possible D gene (6 bases). The CDR3 totals 16 residues. Germline V gene data show CDR1 as MDHEN and CDR2 as SYDVKM. Trimming shortened V by 6 bases and J by 0 bases, and 17 bases separated the two germline ends. CDR3 protein: CASSEGTPTLNTEAFL. In nucleotides, the CDR3 is TGTGCCAGCAGCGAAGGGACACCAACTTTGAACACTGAAGCTTTCCTT.

This chain uses TRBV19 with TRBJ2-3; D might be TRBD2 (5 bases). CDR1 is LNHDA, CDR2 SQIVND, per germline (reference sequence). This CDR3 comprises 14 residues. Trimming took 4 bases from V and 2 from J, leaving 10 bases between them. The chain's CDR3 is CASSRGLNTDTQYF. Here the CDR3 DNA reads TGTGCCAGTAGTAGAGGACTGAACACAGATACGCAGTATTTT.

For this clonotype: Being one base from a much bigger clone, this may be a read error. The chain recombines TRBV30 with TRBJ1-2; no clear D. Trimming took 1 base from V and 3 from J, leaving 3 bases between them. The CDR3 length is 11 residues. Germline assignment: CDR1 GTSNPN and CDR2 SVGIG (reference sequence). CDR3 DNA: TGTGCCTGGAGTGAAGACTATGGCTACACCTTC. It encodes CAWSEDYGYTF. Based on the CDR3 plus reference TRBV30 and TRBJ1-2, the full variable domain is SQTIHQWPATLVQPVGSPLSLECTVEGTSNPNLYWYRQAAGRGLQLLFYSVGIGQISSEVPQNLSASRPQDRQFILSSKKLLLSDSGFYLCAWSEDYGYTFGSGTRLTVV.

This clonotype was seen many times. The rearrangement uses TRBV30 and TRBJ1-1; unclear D gene. The ends were cut back, 4 bases at V and 0 bases at J, with 12 bases in the middle. This CDR3 has 14 residues. Germline CDR1 GTSNPN, CDR2 SVGIG (reference sequence). The CDR3 is CAWKKVTMNTEAFF. Here the CDR3 DNA reads TGTGCCTGGAAAAAAGTAACCATGAACACTGAAGCTTTCTTT. Based on the CDR3 plus reference TRBV30 and TRBJ1-1, the full variable domain is SQTIHQWPATLVQPVGSPLSLECTVEGTSNPNLYWYRQAAGRGLQLLFYSVGIGQISSEVPQNLSASRPQDRQFILSSKKLLLSDSGFYLCAWKKVTMNTEAFFGQGTRLTVV.

This clonotype was counted between two and nine times. The chain links TRBV28 to TRBJ2-6; D uncertain. Per germline, CDR1 MDHEN and CDR2 SYDVKM. CDR3 length equals 15 residues. V dropped 8 bases and J dropped 0 bases, with 11 bases sitting between them. CDR3 DNA: TGTGCCAGCCTTGGTTCAGGCTCTGGGGCCAACGTCCTGACTTTC. Its protein is CASLGSGSGANVLTF.

As DNA, the CDR3 is TGTGCCAGCAGCGAAATCGGGACTAGCGGGACGGAGACCCAGTACTTC. Amino acid sequence: CASSEIGTSGTETQYF. The chain has TRBV11-2 and TRBJ2-5; the match to TRBD2 covers 13 bases. CDR3 length equals 16 residues. Trimming took 5 bases from V and 5 from J; bases not matched to a gene: 8. CDR1 and CDR2 (germline): SGHAT, FQNNGV.